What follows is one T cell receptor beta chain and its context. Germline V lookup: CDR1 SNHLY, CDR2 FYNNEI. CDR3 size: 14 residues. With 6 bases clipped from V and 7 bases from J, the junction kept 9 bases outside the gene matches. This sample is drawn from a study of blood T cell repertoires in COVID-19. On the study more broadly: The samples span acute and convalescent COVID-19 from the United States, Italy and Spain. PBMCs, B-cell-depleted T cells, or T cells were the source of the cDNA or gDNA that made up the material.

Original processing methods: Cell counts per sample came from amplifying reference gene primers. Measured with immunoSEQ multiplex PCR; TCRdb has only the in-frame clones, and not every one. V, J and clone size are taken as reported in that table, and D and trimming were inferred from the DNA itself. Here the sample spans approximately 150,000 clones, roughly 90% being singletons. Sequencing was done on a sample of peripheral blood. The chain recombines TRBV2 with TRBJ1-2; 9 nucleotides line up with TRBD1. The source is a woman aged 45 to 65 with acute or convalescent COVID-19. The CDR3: CASRIGTGSGGYTF. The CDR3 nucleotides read TGTGCCAGCAGGATAGGGACAGGGTCGGGTGGCTACACCTTC.